Listed below are T cell receptor beta chains from one sample, sequenced in a study of blood T cell repertoires in COVID-19. Assay used: immunoSEQ multiplex PCR; TCRdb lists only in-frame clones, some missing. The sample yields about 170,000 clones, about 83% seen once. Source material: peripheral blood. These receptors were obtained from a woman of 80 years or more with COVID-19, enrolled during active disease. Both conserved end residues are part of each CDR3. The order of the fields is J gene, D gene, V gene, clone size, CDR3 DNA, CDR3 protein. D genes are given only for firm matches. Clone size, where shown, is once, few, many, or a class for clones that have expanded.

TRBJ2-7 | NA | TRBV4-3 | NA | TGCGCCAGCAGCCAAGATGGGCGTGCCTACGAGCAGTACTTC | CASSQDGRAYEQYF
TRBJ2-5 | TRBD2 | TRBV7-2 | NA | TGTGCCAGCGGGCGGGGGGACGGAGAGACCCAGTACTTC | CASGRGDGETQYF
TRBJ1-3 | NA | TRBV10-3 | once | TGTGCCATCAGCCCCAGTGGAAACACCATATATTTT | CAISPSGNTIYF
TRBJ1-1 | NA | TRBV15 | NA | TGTGCCACCAGCAGAGATATCCACCAGACTGAAGCTTTCTTT | CATSRDIHQTEAFF
TRBJ1-6 | NA | TRBV27 | NA | TGTGCCAGCAGTTTATCGGGAGGCCGCTATAATTCACCCCTCCACTTT | CASSLSGGRYNSPLHF
TRBJ2-5 | NA | TRBV7-9 | NA | TGTGCCAGCAGCTTACAGGAGACCCAGTACTTC | CASSLQETQYF
TRBJ1-1 | NA | TRBV9 | few | TGTGCCAGCACCTCAGTGGACGGGGTGGCTTTCTTT | CASTSVDGVAFF
TRBJ2-1 | TRBD2 | TRBV18 | NA | TGTGCCAGCTCACCACCGGGTAGCGGGGGGTTAAATGAGCAGTTCTTC | CASSPPGSGGLNEQFF
TRBJ1-2 | NA | TRBV6-5 | NA | TGTGCCAGCAGGGTTTCCCCCGGGGGGGGCTATGGCTACACCTTC | CASRVSPGGGYGYTF
TRBJ1-5 | NA | TRBV5-1 | NA | TGCGCCAGCAGCTTGTGGCCGAATAGCAATCAGCCCCAGCATTTT | CASSLWPNSNQPQHF
TRBJ2-7 | NA | TRBV7-8 | NA | TGTGCCAGCAGCTTAGCTAGGAGCGGCGAGCCTCTCAAGCAGTACTTC | CASSLARSGEPLKQYF
TRBJ1-2 | TRBD1 | TRBV24-1 | NA | TGTGCCACCAGTGATACTGGGACAGGGGCTAACTATGGCTACACCTTC | CATSDTGTGANYGYTF
TRBJ1-6 | TRBD1 | TRBV5-1 | once | TGCGCCAGCAGCAGAGCGACAGGGGGCTCCTATAATTCACCCCTCCACTTT | CASSRATGGSYNSPLHF
TRBJ2-1 | TRBD2 | TRBV7-3 | NA | TGTGCCAGCAGCTCCCTTGTTTCAGCGGGGGGGCCTATGTCCTACAATGAGCAGTTCTTC | CASSSLVSAGGPMSYNEQFF
TRBJ1-2 | NA | TRBV2 | NA | TGTGCCAGCAGTGCCCTGACAGGCAACTATGGCTACACCTTC | CASSALTGNYGYTF
TRBJ1-5 | TRBD1 | TRBV6-5 | NA | TGTGCCAGCAGCCAGACAGGGGGGCCGATTCGAGGACAGCATTTT | CASSQTGGPIRGQHF
TRBJ2-1 | NA | TRBV18 | NA | TGTGCCAGCTCACCATCAGGGTTCTCCTACAATGAGCAGTTCTTC | CASSPSGFSYNEQFF
TRBJ2-7 | NA | TRBV18 | NA | TGTGCCAGCTCAATGCGGGACTACGAGCAGTACTTC | CASSMRDYEQYF
TRBJ1-5 | NA | TRBV6-2/TRBV6-3 | NA | TGTGCCAGCAGTTACGCGGGCCTGCCCCAGCATTTT | CASSYAGLPQHF
TRBJ1-3 | NA | TRBV18 | NA | TGTGCCAGCTCACCACCGGTTATGGCCTCTGGAAACACCATATATTTT | CASSPPVMASGNTIYF
TRBJ2-3 | TRBD2 | TRBV5-1 | NA | TGCGCCAGCAGCTTTCTACTAGCGGGAGACACAGATACGCAGTATTTT | CASSFLLAGDTDTQYF
TRBJ2-7 | TRBD1 | TRBV9 | few | TGTGCCAGCAGCGCTACGGGACAGGGTAGAGAGCAGTACTTC | CASSATGQGREQYF
TRBJ1-1 | NA | TRBV29-1 | NA | TGCAGCACCAGGGGCTCTTCCTTCGCTGAAGCTTTCTTT | CSTRGSSFAEAFF
TRBJ1-4 | TRBD1 | TRBV7-8 | few | TGTGCCAGCAGCTCCCGGACAGGGAAAAGTGAAAAACTGTTTTTT | CASSSRTGKSEKLFF
TRBJ2-7 | TRBD1 | TRBV28 | NA | TGTGCCAGCAGGGACCCGGTAGGGGGCGGATGGTACTTC | CASRDPVGGGWYF
TRBJ2-3 | TRBD1 | TRBV12-5 | NA | TGTGCTAGTGGCCAAGGACAGGCTTCTAGCACAGATACGCAGTATTTT | CASGQGQASSTDTQYF
TRBJ1-1 | NA | TRBV11-2 | NA | TGTGCCAGCAGCTTAGTTGTAGGGGGTATTTCTGAAGCTTTCTTT | CASSLVVGGISEAFF
TRBJ1-2 | NA | TRBV6-5 | once | TGTGCCAGCAGTCAGGGGAACTATGGCTACACCTTC | CASSQGNYGYTF
TRBJ2-1 | TRBD2 | TRBV5-6 | few | TGTGCCAGCAGCGGCGGGAGAAAGGGTGAGCAGTTCTTC | CASSGGRKGEQFF
TRBJ1-3 | TRBD1 | TRBV7-6 | NA | TGTGCCAGCAGCTTCGGGACAGGCCATTCTGGAAACACCATATATTTT | CASSFGTGHSGNTIYF
TRBJ1-1 | TRBD1 | TRBV10-1 | NA | TGCGCCAGCAGTGAGTGGGACAGGGGGCTCCGGGACACTGAAGCTTTCTTT | CASSEWDRGLRDTEAFF
TRBJ2-3 | NA | TRBV7-2 | few | TGTGCCAGCAGCTTAGCACTAGAATCAGATACGCAGTATTTT | CASSLALESDTQYF
TRBJ2-7 | NA | TRBV7-9 | NA | TGTGCCAGCAGCGCGGTTGTGGGTGAGCAGTACTTC | CASSAVVGEQYF
TRBJ1-2 | NA | TRBV2 | once | TGTGCCAGCAGTGAAATCAGGGAGGGGTATGGCTACACCTTC | CASSEIREGYGYTF
TRBJ1-2 | NA | TRBV6-5 | NA | TGTGCCAGCAGTTACTCCCAGTACTATGGCTACACCTTC | CASSYSQYYGYTF
TRBJ2-3 | TRBD2 | TRBV19 | NA | TGTGCCAGTAGTATAGGGGAAGCTAGCGGAAGCACAGATACGCAGTATTTT | CASSIGEASGSTDTQYF
TRBJ2-7 | TRBD1 | TRBV7-8 | once | TGTGCCAGCAGCTTGGGACAGTTATACGAGCAGTACTTC | CASSLGQLYEQYF
TRBJ2-7 | TRBD2 | TRBV5-1 | NA | TGCGCCAGCAGCTTGGGCATCGAGGGCGGGAGGGCCAAATCCTACGAGCAGTACTTC | CASSLGIEGGRAKSYEQYF
TRBJ1-2 | NA | TRBV20-1 | NA | TGCAGTGCTAGTGGGTTGGCGGGAAATGGCTACACCTTC | CSASGLAGNGYTF
TRBJ2-6 | NA | TRBV5-5 | NA | TGTGCCAGCAGCTTGGTTAGCGTAGGTTTCTCTGGGGCCAACGTCCTGACTTTC | CASSLVSVGFSGANVLTF
TRBJ2-2 | TRBD2 | TRBV5-4 | NA | TGTGCCAGCAGCTTGTGGAGCGGGACGAACACCGGGGAGCTGTTTTTT | CASSLWSGTNTGELFF
TRBJ1-1 | NA | TRBV30 | NA | TGTGCCTGGAGTTTCGGCGAGAGGGAGTGGTCTGAAGCTTTCTTT | CAWSFGEREWSEAFF
TRBJ2-7 | NA | TRBV5-6 | NA | TGTGCCAGCAGCCGAGTCGCCCACGAGCAGTACTTC | CASSRVAHEQYF
TRBJ2-3 | NA | TRBV7-9 | NA | TGTGCCAGCAGCTTTTCAGGGGCAGATACGCAGTATTTT | CASSFSGADTQYF
TRBJ2-5 | TRBD2 | TRBV5-6 | few | TGTGCCAGCAGCTTTCAAGCGGGGGGCTGGGAGACCCAGTACTTC | CASSFQAGGWETQYF